A single sample is the source of the 28 T cell receptor beta chains below, sequenced in a study of T cell responses to AZD1222 COVID-19 vaccine. Assay used: immunoSEQ multiplex PCR; TCRdb lists only in-frame clones, some missing. The top ten clones hold 3.5% to 5% of a sample with fewer than 150,000 clones, under 90% of them seen once. Source: peripheral blood, taken on day 0 of AZD1222 vaccination. The source is an adult in good health.

The rearrangement uses TRBV18 and TRBJ2-6; possibly TRBD1 or TRBD2 for D (5 bases each). Germline lookup yields CDR1 KGHSH and CDR2 LQKENI. The CDR3 extends over 15 amino acids. V lost 2 bases, J lost 4 bases, and 9 bases lay in between. The DNA of the CDR3 is TGTGCCAGCTCACCAGGGACCTCAGGGGCCAACGTCCTGACTTTC. Amino acid sequence: CASSPGTSGANVLTF. The variable domain in full, completed from reference TRBV18 and TRBJ2-6, reads NAGVMQNPRHLVRRRGQEARLRCSPMKGHSHVYWYRQLPEEGLKFMVYLQKENIIDESGMPKERFSAEFPKEGPSILRIQQVVRGDSAAYFCASSPGTSGANVLTFGAGSRLTVL.

The chain has TRBV7-2 and TRBJ2-4; D may be TRBD2 (5 bases). Trimming cost V 5 bases and J 1 base, with 15 bases left between them. This CDR3 comprises 16 residues. CDR1 is SGHTA and CDR2 is FQGNSA in the germline V gene. The CDR3: CASSPALERAKNIQYF. As DNA, the CDR3 is TGTGCCAGCAGCCCGGCGCTGGAGCGGGCCAAAAACATTCAGTACTTC. The full variable domain, completed using reference TRBV7-2 and TRBJ2-4, is GAGVSQSPSNKVTEKGKDVELRCDPISGHTALYWYRQSLGQGLEFLIYFQGNSAPDKSGLPSDRFSAERTGGSVSTLTIQRTQQEDSAVYLCASSPALERAKNIQYFGAGTRLSVL.

This chain joins TRBV28 and TRBJ1-4; D perhaps matches TRBD1 (5 bases). CDR1 and CDR2 from the germline V gene are MDHEN and SYDVKM. V gave up 4 bases and J gave up 3 bases, with 12 bases separating them. The length of the CDR3 is 15 residues. CDR3 sequence (DNA): TGTGCCAGCAGTTACCGGGGCACCGCTAATGAAAAACTGTTTTTT. Protein: CASSYRGTANEKLFF.

This clone was picked up a small number of times. This chain connects TRBV6-5 to TRBJ1-2, with D uncertain. Germline CDR1 reads MNHEY; CDR2 reads SVGAGI. V was shortened by 7 bases and J by 8 bases, with 17 bases between the two germline ends. The CDR3 is 13 amino acids. DNA of the CDR3: TGTGCCAGCACAGACTCATTGGGTAAAGGCTACACCTTC. Translating it yields CASTDSLGKGYTF.

J is TRBJ2-7 and V is TRBV3-1 (or the pseudogene TRBV3-2); D is perhaps TRBD1 (5 bases). V was pared by 4 bases and J by 3 bases, with 13 bases between. From germline, CDR1 is LGHDT and CDR2 YNNKEL (reference sequence). The CDR3 sequence is 14 residues long. The CDR3 spells CASSPEQGRYEQYF. For the CDR3, the DNA is TGTGCCAGCAGCCCGGAGCAGGGTCGCTACGAGCAGTACTTC.

V usage is TRBV6-1 and J usage is TRBJ1-2; D may be TRBD1 (5 bases). V was trimmed by 0 bases and J by 2 bases, leaving 7 bases between them. The CDR3 is 14 residues long. Per germline, CDR1 MNHNS and CDR2 SASEGT. In nucleotides, the CDR3 is TGTGCCAGCAGTGAAGCCGGGGGGAACTATGGCTACACCTTC. Translation gives CASSEAGGNYGYTF.

A few counts support this clone. The V call is TRBV5-1, the J call TRBJ2-1; TRBD1 agrees at 9 bases. Losses at the gene ends were 2 bases for V and 6 bases for J; bases not matched to a gene: 12. The CDR3 runs to 17 residues. Per germline, CDR1 SGHRS and CDR2 YFSETQ. This CDR3 reads CASSLQQQGATANEQFF. CDR3 coding DNA: TGCGCCAGCAGCTTACAACAACAGGGGGCCACCGCCAATGAGCAGTTCTTC.

The chain couples TRBV2 to TRBJ2-5; D perhaps matches TRBD1 (5 bases). Germline CDR1 and CDR2: SNHLY and FYNNEI. V was cut by 7 bases and J by 1 base, with 7 bases left in between. This CDR3 has 12 residues. CDR3 sequence reads: CASTGLQETQYF. The DNA of the CDR3 is TGTGCCAGCACAGGGCTCCAAGAGACCCAGTACTTC. Supplemented by reference TRBV2 and TRBJ2-5, the full variable domain reads EPEVTQTPSHQVTQMGQEVILRCVPISNHLYFYWYRQILGQKVEFLVSFYNNEISEKSEIFDDQFSVERPDGSNFTLKIRSTKLEDSAMYFCASTGLQETQYFGPGTRLLVL.

A few counts support this clone. V gene TRBV10-3 combines with J gene TRBJ2-7, with 7 bases identical to TRBD2. Trimming removed 5 bases from V and 6 bases from J; junction bases left unmatched: 13. The germline V gene has CDR1 ENHRY and CDR2 SYGVKD. CDR3 length equals 15 residues. In DNA, the CDR3 is TGTGCCATCAGTTTCGCGGGAGCTAGGTCGAGCGAGCAGTACTTC. Its translation is CAISFAGARSSEQYF.

This sequence joins TRBV28 and TRBJ1-2, with 10 bases lining up with TRBD1. V trimming: 5 bases; J trimming: 4 bases; junction bases outside the gene matches: 4. Germline assignment: CDR1 MDHEN and CDR2 SYDVKM. The CDR3 consists of 14 residues. The CDR3 protein is CASSLGQGFYGYTF. The CDR3 DNA reads TGTGCCAGCAGTCTGGGACAGGGGTTCTATGGCTACACCTTC.

The V call is TRBV6-5, the J call TRBJ2-3, with D hard to call. With 5 bases removed from V and 6 bases from J, the gap between germline ends came to 9 bases. The germline V gene encodes CDR1 MNHEY and CDR2 SVGAGI. The CDR3 contains 12 residues. The CDR3 DNA is TGTGCCAGCAGTAACCCCAGGGATACGCAGTATTTT. Encoded protein: CASSNPRDTQYF.

The chain has TRBV2 and TRBJ1-4, with TRBD1 matching 8 bases. Losses at the gene ends were 3 bases for V and 7 bases for J; bases not matched to a gene: 4. CDR1 and CDR2 from the germline V gene are SNHLY and FYNNEI. The CDR3 runs 14 residues. The CDR3, as DNA: TGTGCCAGCAGTGAGCAGGGGGCGGGTGAAAAACTGTTTTTT. It is translated as CASSEQGAGEKLFF.

The rearrangement uses TRBV3-1 (or the pseudogene TRBV3-2) and TRBJ2-7; 10 bases align to TRBD1. The CDR3 is 17 amino acids. Germline CDR1 LGHDT, CDR2 YNNKEL (reference sequence). V shed 1 base, J shed 4 bases, and the junction held 10 bases outside the gene matches. The CDR3 reads CASSQVSRTGGFYEQYF. In DNA form, the CDR3 reads TGTGCCAGCAGCCAAGTATCGCGGACAGGGGGTTTTTACGAGCAGTACTTC.

The CDR3 loop reads CAISDYGGTDTQYF. The CDR3 DNA sequence: TGTGCCATCAGTGACTATGGAGGGACAGATACGCAGTATTTT. This sequence joins TRBV10-3 and TRBJ2-3; tentative D call: TRBD2 (6 bases). The V end was cut by 3 bases, the J end by 3 bases, with 10 bases between. Germline V gene data show CDR1 as ENHRY and CDR2 as SYGVKD. The CDR3 has 14 residues.

This clone was seen a handful of times. V gene TRBV7-6 combines with J gene TRBJ1-6; 9 nucleotides agree with TRBD1. This CDR3 spans 15 amino acids. Germline CDR1 SGHVS, CDR2 FNYEAQ. J lost 7 bases, V lost 5 bases, and 6 bases had no gene match. CDR3 nucleotide sequence: TGTGCCAGCAGCACGGGACAGGGCCTGAATTCACCCCTCCACTTT. Protein: CASSTGQGLNSPLHF.

The V call is TRBV5-1, the J call TRBJ2-7; no clear D. This CDR3 comprises 13 residues. Germline V gene data show CDR1 as SGHRS and CDR2 as YFSETQ. V was trimmed by 6 bases and J by 1 base, leaving 11 bases between them. The CDR3 nucleotides read TGCGCCAGCACCCCGACGGAGTCCTACGAGCAGTACTTC. Translated, it gives CASTPTESYEQYF. Filled out from reference TRBV5-1 and TRBJ2-7, the complete variable domain reads KAGVTQTPRYLIKTRGQQVTLSCSPISGHRSVSWYQQTPGQGLQFLFEYFSETQRNKGNFPGRFSGRQFSNSRSEMNVSTLELGDSALYLCASTPTESYEQYFGPGTRLTVT.

The chain links TRBV10-3 to TRBJ2-7, with D perhaps assigned TRBD1 or TRBD2 (6 bases each). The germline gives CDR1 ENHRY, CDR2 SYGVKD. V lost 0 bases and J lost 4, with 16 bases in between. This CDR3 is 16 amino acids long. The CDR3 sequence is CAISESGGTVTYEQYF. The CDR3 DNA reads as TGTGCCATCAGTGAGTCCGGGGGCACAGTCACATACGAGCAGTACTTC.

The J gene is TRBJ1-3, the V gene TRBV11-2; the D gene is possibly TRBD1 (6 bases). V lost 4 bases, J lost 0 bases, and 10 bases lay in between. There are 15 residues in the CDR3. Looked up from germline, CDR1 is SGHAT and CDR2 is FQNNGV. CDR3 amino acids: CASSWRGGSGNTIYF. In DNA, the CDR3 is TGTGCCAGCAGCTGGAGAGGGGGCTCTGGAAACACCATATATTTT.

The table lists this clone with a count of one. The chain employs TRBV6-5 and TRBJ1-6; D is ambiguous. The CDR3 is made up of 14 amino acids. The ends were cut back, 5 bases at V and 7 bases at J, with 12 bases in the middle. The germline gives CDR1 MNHEY, CDR2 SVGAGI. CDR3 bases: TGTGCCAGCAGTACCCCGGGTTTCAATTCACCCCTCCACTTT. This sequence encodes CASSTPGFNSPLHF.

The gene calls are TRBV12-3 or TRBV12-4 and TRBJ2-5; D unclear. V gave up 1 base and J gave up 3 bases, with 6 bases separating them. The CDR3 runs 13 residues. The CDR3 loop reads CASSLDGEETQYF. The DNA of the CDR3 is TGTGCCAGCAGTTTAGATGGGGAAGAGACCCAGTACTTC.

The chain recombines TRBV3-1 (or the pseudogene TRBV3-2) with TRBJ1-6; D unclear. The CDR3 spans 14 residues. V was shortened by 1 base and J by 7 bases, with 8 bases between the two germline ends. Germline V gene sequence: CDR1 LGHDT, CDR2 YNNKEL (reference sequence). CDR3: CASSQVQSNSPLHF. CDR3 coding DNA: TGTGCCAGCAGCCAAGTCCAGTCGAATTCACCCCTCCACTTT.

This rearrangement joins TRBV30 to TRBJ1-6; unclear D gene. V was pared by 3 bases and J by 5 bases, with 5 bases between. CDR3 length: 12 residues. The germline CDR1 and CDR2 sequences are GTSNPN and SVGIG (reference sequence). The CDR3 is CAWRNNNSPLHF. CDR3 sequence (DNA): TGTGCCTGGAGGAATAATAATTCACCCCTCCACTTT.

This chain uses TRBV28 with TRBJ2-5; tentatively, D is TRBD2 (6 bases). The CDR3 sequence is 15 residues long. Germline values: CDR1 MDHEN, CDR2 SYDVKM. Trimming removed 2 bases at V and 10 bases at J, with 20 bases between. CDR3 region: CASSLVRGLEGGQYF. CDR3 nucleotides: TGTGCCAGCAGTTTAGTTAGGGGTTTGGAGGGTGGCCAGTACTTC.

The V gene is TRBV28, the J gene TRBJ1-1; the D is unclear. This CDR3 is built from 15 residues. Trimming left V 3 bases short and J 6 bases short, with 17 bases between. Per the germline V gene, CDR1 is MDHEN and CDR2 is SYDVKM. CDR3 DNA sequence: TGTGCCAGCAGTTTCGGTGCAGATGAAAAGGCTGAAGCTTTCTTT. Translation: CASSFGADEKAEAFF.

The chain couples TRBV5-1 to TRBJ2-7; 7 nucleotides align to TRBD2. V lost 4 bases, J lost 6 bases, and 7 bases stayed unmatched. Germline-derived CDR1 and CDR2 are SGHRS and YFSETQ. The CDR3 sequence is 13 residues long. The CDR3 sequence: CASSVRTGGEQYF. In DNA form, the CDR3 reads TGCGCCAGCAGCGTGAGGACGGGGGGCGAGCAGTACTTC. The full variable domain, rest sourced from reference TRBV5-1 and TRBJ2-7, is KAGVTQTPRYLIKTRGQQVTLSCSPISGHRSVSWYQQTPGQGLQFLFEYFSETQRNKGNFPGRFSGRQFSNSRSEMNVSTLELGDSALYLCASSVRTGGEQYFGPGTRLTVT.

The chain employs TRBV2 and TRBJ2-4, with D maybe TRBD2 (5 bases). The germline V and J ends were trimmed by 0 bases and 6 bases, with 15 bases remaining between them. Germline assignment: CDR1 SNHLY and CDR2 FYNNEI. The length of the CDR3 is 16 residues. The CDR3 DNA follows: TGTGCCAGCAGTGAAGCGCTGGAGACTGAGGGAAACATTCAGTACTTC. It translates to CASSEALETEGNIQYF.

This clone was picked up one time. CDR3 nucleotides: TGTGCCAGCAGTTATGGGACAGGGAACTACGAGCAGTACTTC. It encodes CASSYGTGNYEQYF. This chain uses TRBV6-5 with TRBJ2-7; 9 nucleotides line up with TRBD1. This CDR3 is 14 amino acids long. Trimming removed 3 bases from V and 3 bases from J; junction bases left unmatched: 3. Germline V gene data show CDR1 as MNHEY and CDR2 as SVGAGI.

This clone was seen only once. CDR3 sequence reads: CASSPNWGGNNSYEQYF. CDR3 bases: TGTGCCAGCAGCCCCAACTGGGGCGGGAACAACTCCTACGAGCAGTACTTC. The chain recombines TRBV3-1 (or the pseudogene TRBV3-2) with TRBJ2-7; TRBD2 might be the D (6 bases). The length of the CDR3 is 17 residues. Looked up from germline, CDR1 is LGHDT and CDR2 is YNNKEL (reference sequence). Trimming stripped 4 bases from V and 0 bases from J, with 19 bases between.